Here is one T cell receptor beta chain with its context. This may be a read error, as it is one base from a much larger clone. Additional DNA sequences in this sample encode the identical CDR3. This sample was taken from a study of control samples from healthy donors and cancer patients. Data came from immunoSEQ multiplex PCR; TCRdb stores just in-frame clones and leaves some out. There are some 120,000 clones in the sample; approximately 89% occur only once, and roughly 8.7% lies in the top ten. The V end lost 1 base, the J end lost 1 base, and 4 bases lay between the germline ends. Germline lookup yields CDR1 SGHNT and CDR2 YENEEA. The CDR3 has 14 residues.

This sequence originates from a young man in good health. V usage is TRBV11-3 and J usage is TRBJ2-2, with D uncertain. Sequenced input: blood. CDR3 sequence (DNA): TGTGCCAGCAGCTTAGGAGGGAACACCGGGGAGCTGTTTTTT. This gives the protein CASSLGGNTGELFF.